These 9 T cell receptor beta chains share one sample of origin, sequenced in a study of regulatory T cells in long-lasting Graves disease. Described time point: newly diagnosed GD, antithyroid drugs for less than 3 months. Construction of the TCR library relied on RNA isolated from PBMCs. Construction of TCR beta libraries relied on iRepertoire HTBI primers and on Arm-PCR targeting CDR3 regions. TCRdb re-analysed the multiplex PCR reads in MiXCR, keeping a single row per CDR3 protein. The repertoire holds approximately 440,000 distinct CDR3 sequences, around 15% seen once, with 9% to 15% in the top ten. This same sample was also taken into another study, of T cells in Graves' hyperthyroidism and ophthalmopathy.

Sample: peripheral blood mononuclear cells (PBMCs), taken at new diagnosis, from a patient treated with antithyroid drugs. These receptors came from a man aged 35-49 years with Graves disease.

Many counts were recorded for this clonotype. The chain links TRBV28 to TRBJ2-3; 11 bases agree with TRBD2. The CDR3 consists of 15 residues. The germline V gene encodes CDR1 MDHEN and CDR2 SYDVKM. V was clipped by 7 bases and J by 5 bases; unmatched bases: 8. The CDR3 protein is CASTIAGGPVDTQYF. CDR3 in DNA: TGTGCCAGCACCATAGCGGGAGGGCCGGTAGATACGCAGTATTTT.

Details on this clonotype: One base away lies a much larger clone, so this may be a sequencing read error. The CDR3, as DNA: TGTGCCGGCAGCCAAGAAAGGGATTCCTACAATGAGCAGTTCTTC. Residues: CAGSQERDSYNEQFF. The genes are TRBV3-1 and TRBJ2-1; no reliable D call. The CDR3 is 15 amino acids. Germline-derived CDR1 and CDR2 are LGHDT and YNNKEL (reference sequence).

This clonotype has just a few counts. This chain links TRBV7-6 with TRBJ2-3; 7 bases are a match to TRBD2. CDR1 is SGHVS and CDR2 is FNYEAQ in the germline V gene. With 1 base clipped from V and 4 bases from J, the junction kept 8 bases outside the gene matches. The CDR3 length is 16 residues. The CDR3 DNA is TGTGCCAGCAGCTTAGGGTCGGGGGGTTCAGCAGATACGCAGTATTTT. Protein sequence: CASSLGSGGSADTQYF.

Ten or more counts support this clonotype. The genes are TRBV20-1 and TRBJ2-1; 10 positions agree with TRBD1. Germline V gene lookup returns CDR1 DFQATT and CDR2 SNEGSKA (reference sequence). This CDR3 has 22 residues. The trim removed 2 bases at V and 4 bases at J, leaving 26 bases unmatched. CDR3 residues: CSARRQGASTSSTFRKYNEQFF. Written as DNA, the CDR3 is TGCAGTGCTAGAAGACAGGGGGCGAGCACTAGCTCAACCTTTAGAAAGTACAATGAGCAGTTCTTC.

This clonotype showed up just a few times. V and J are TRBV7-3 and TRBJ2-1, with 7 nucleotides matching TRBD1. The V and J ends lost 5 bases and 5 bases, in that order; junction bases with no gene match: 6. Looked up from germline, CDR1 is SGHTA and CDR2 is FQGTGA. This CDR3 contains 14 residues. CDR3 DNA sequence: TGTGCCAGCAGCGCCGGGACAGCAGACAATGAGCAGTTCTTC. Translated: CASSAGTADNEQFF.

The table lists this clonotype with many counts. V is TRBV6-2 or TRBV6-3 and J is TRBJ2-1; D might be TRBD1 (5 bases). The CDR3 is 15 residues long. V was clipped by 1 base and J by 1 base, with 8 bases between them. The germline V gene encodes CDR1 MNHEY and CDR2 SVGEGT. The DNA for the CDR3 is TGTGCCAGCAGTTACTGGAGACAGTCCTACAATGAGCAGTTCTTC. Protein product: CASSYWRQSYNEQFF.

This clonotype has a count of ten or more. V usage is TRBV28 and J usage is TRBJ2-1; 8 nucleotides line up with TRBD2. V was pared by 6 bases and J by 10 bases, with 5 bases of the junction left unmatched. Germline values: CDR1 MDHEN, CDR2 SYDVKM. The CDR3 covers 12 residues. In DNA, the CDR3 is TGTGCCAGCAGCGGGAGGGGAAGGGAGCAGTTCTTC. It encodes CASSGRGREQFF.

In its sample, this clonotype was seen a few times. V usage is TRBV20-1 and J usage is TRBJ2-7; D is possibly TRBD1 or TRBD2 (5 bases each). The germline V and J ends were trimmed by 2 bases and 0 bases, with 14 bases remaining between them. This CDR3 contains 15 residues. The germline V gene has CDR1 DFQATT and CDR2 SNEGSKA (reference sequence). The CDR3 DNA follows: TGCAGTGCTAGAATACCGGGACGCTACTCCTACGAGCAGTACTTC. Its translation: CSARIPGRYSYEQYF.

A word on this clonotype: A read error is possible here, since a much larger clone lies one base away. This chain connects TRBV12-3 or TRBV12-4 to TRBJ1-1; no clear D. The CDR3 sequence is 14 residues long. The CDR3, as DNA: TGTGCCAGCAGTTTAGTAGGCACTTACACTGAAGCTTCCTTT. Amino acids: CASSLVGTYTEASF.